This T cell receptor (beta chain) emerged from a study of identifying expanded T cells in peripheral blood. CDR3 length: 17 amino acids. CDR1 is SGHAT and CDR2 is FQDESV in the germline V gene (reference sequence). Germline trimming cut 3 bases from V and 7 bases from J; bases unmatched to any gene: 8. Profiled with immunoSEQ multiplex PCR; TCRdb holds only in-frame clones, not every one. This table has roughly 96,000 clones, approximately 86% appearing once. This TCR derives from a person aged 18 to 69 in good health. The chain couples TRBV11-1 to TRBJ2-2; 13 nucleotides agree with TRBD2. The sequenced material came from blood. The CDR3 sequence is CASSFPGLAGVVGELFF. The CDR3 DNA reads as TGTGCCAGCAGCTTTCCCGGACTAGCGGGAGTGGTCGGGGAGCTGTTTTTT. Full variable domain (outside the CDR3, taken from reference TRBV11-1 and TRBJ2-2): EAEVAQSPRYKITEKSQAVAFWCDPISGHATLYWYRQILGQGPELLVQFQDESVVDDSQLPKDRFSAERLKGVDSTLKIQPAELGDSAMYLCASSFPGLAGVVGELFFGEGSRLTVL.